This TCR beta chain was identified in a study of blood T cell repertoires in COVID-19. Trimming shortened V by 6 bases and J by 3 bases, and 6 bases separated the two germline ends. The CDR3 is 12 amino acids. Germline loops: CDR1 SNHLY, CDR2 FYNNEI. Sequencing was performed with immunoSEQ multiplex PCR; in TCRdb, only in-frame clones are kept and a portion is missing. Of a few hundred thousand clones listed, approximately 89% were seen once; the top ten hold around 12%. The sequence was collected from a woman aged 55-70 years with acute or convalescent COVID-19. This chain connects TRBV2 to TRBJ1-3; the D is unclear. Sequenced input: peripheral blood. The CDR3 spells CASSLGGNTIYF. The DNA of the CDR3 is TGTGCCAGCAGCCTAGGTGGAAACACCATATATTTT.